This T cell receptor beta chain was found in a study of blood T cell repertoires in COVID-19. Whole-study context: PBMCs, B-cell-depleted T cells, or T cells were the source of the cDNA or gDNA that made up the material.

V was trimmed by 4 bases and J by 3 bases, leaving 9 bases between them. This CDR3 has 13 residues. CDR1 and CDR2 from the germline V gene are MGHRA and YSYEKL. Authors' data handling: Cell counts per sample came from amplifying reference gene primers. Using immunoSEQ multiplex PCR, the repertoire was profiled, and TCRdb retains in-frame clones only, with some absent. Clone size and V and J calls were adopted from that table, with D and trimming inferred from the DNA. The data show under 250,000 clones, 65% to 90% seen once. This clone was seen more than once but under ten times. This clonotype originated in a man between 45 and 60 years old with active or convalescent COVID-19. The specimen sequenced was peripheral blood. The rearrangement joins TRBV4-1 to TRBJ2-5; D perhaps matches TRBD2 (7 bases). The CDR3 loop is CASSRGGKETQYF. In DNA form, the CDR3 reads TGCGCCAGCAGCCGCGGGGGCAAAGAGACCCAGTACTTC.